This TCR beta chain was identified in a study of T cells in Graves' hyperthyroidism and ophthalmopathy. At the level of the study: Initial diagnosis, before any treatment, was when peripheral blood was collected.

Germline V gives CDR1 SGHAT, CDR2 FQNNGV. The CDR3 contains 17 residues. V was pared by 5 bases and J by 2 bases, with 7 bases of the junction left unmatched. Amplification targeted TCR beta CDR3 regions from RNA transcripts. Using the HTBI primer set, a first-round RT-PCR was run on the TCR CDR3. TCRdb redid the calling of the multiplex PCR reads with MiXCR, one entry per CDR3 protein. The sample lists roughly 200,000 distinct CDR3 sequences, about 17% occurring once. If no ophthalmopathy progression occurred within 18 months, Graves' hyperthyroidism was stable. Newly diagnosed patients aged 18 to 65 had hyperthyroidism of under 2 months' duration. This clonotype has a count of ten or more.

Sequencing was performed on blood. The source is a man aged 35-49 years with Graves' hyperthyroidism. This chain joins TRBV11-2 and TRBJ2-3; 13 bases match TRBD2. The CDR3 here is CASSPRLAGGPTDTQYF. CDR3 in DNA: TGTGCCAGCAGCCCCCGACTAGCGGGGGGCCCCACAGATACGCAGTATTTT.